Listed below are T cell receptor beta chains from one sample, sequenced in a study of blood T cell repertoires in COVID-19. Repertoires were generated with immunoSEQ multiplex PCR, while TCRdb's copy carries only in-frame clones and drops some. The top ten clones hold about 14% of a sample with about 69,000 clones, about 80% of them seen once. The sample taken for sequencing was peripheral blood. These TCRs come from a man over 45 with COVID-19, enrolled during active disease. The CDR3 runs from the conserved cysteine through the conserved F or W. A D gene is named only where the DNA matches it firmly. Clone size is not always given. Where it is, it says once, few, many or a class for expanded clones.

CASSEQISNTEAFF | TGTGCCAGCAGTGAACAGATATCAAACACTGAAGCTTTCTTT | . | TRBJ1-1 | . | TRBV6-1
CASSPFQTGGITDTQYF | TGTGCCAGCAGCCCATTCCAGACGGGGGGAATCACAGATACGCAGTATTTT | TRBD2 | TRBJ2-3 | . | TRBV7-9
CASSIRGRNTEAFF | TGTGCCAGTAGTATTAGGGGGAGGAACACTGAAGCTTTCTTT | . | TRBJ1-1 | . | TRBV19
CASSSDSGEFNEQFF | TGTGCCAGCAGCTCGGATAGCGGGGAATTCAATGAGCAGTTCTTC | TRBD2 | TRBJ2-1 | . | TRBV5-4
CASSLQGASLDEQFF | TGTGCCAGCAGTCTACAGGGGGCGTCTCTCGATGAGCAGTTCTTC | TRBD1 | TRBJ2-1 | . | TRBV6-5
CASSREQGVYGYTF | TGTGCCAGCAGTCGTGAACAGGGAGTCTATGGCTACACCTTC | . | TRBJ1-2 | . | TRBV6-2/TRBV6-3
CASSVGGGLVVGEQYF | TGTGCCAGCAGCGTAGGGGGCGGACTAGTAGTAGGCGAGCAGTACTTC | TRBD2 | TRBJ2-7 | few | TRBV9
CASSRGAVNEQYF | TGTGCCAGCAGCCGGGGGGCGGTTAACGAGCAGTACTTC | . | TRBJ2-7 | . | TRBV7-9
CASSDADIQETQYF | TGTGCCAGCAGTGACGCAGACATTCAAGAGACCCAGTACTTC | . | TRBJ2-5 | . | TRBV2
CASSLAGKQETQYF | TGTGCCAGCAGCCTAGCAGGGAAACAAGAGACCCAGTACTTC | . | TRBJ2-5 | . | TRBV13
CASSVVISPTDTQYF | TGTGCCAGCAGCGTAGTGATAAGCCCCACAGATACGCAGTATTTT | . | TRBJ2-3 | . | TRBV9
CASSAGGMVYGYTF | TGCGCCAGCAGTGCTGGGGGCATGGTCTATGGCTACACCTTC | . | TRBJ1-2 | . | TRBV10-2
CASSGIQDRANYGYTF | TGTGCCAGCAGCGGGATACAAGACAGGGCTAACTATGGCTACACCTTC | TRBD1 | TRBJ1-2 | . | TRBV9
CASSDGLGAGNQQFF | TGTGCCAGCAGTGATGGACTAGGTGCGGGCAATCAGCAGTTCTTC | TRBD2 | TRBJ2-1 | . | TRBV6-1
CASSLGGLGGAGNQPQHF | TGTGCCAGCAGCTTAGGCGGACTAGGGGGTGCAGGCAATCAGCCCCAGCATTTT | . | TRBJ1-5 | . | TRBV7-2
CASSFGGSTNEKLFF | TGTGCCAGCAGCTTCGGCGGTTCAACTAATGAAAAACTGTTTTTT | . | TRBJ1-4 | once | TRBV7-9
CASSVDNTYSTDTQYF | TGTGCCAGCAGCGTAGATAACACCTACAGTACAGATACGCAGTATTTT | . | TRBJ2-3 | once | TRBV9
CASSLVGVGQNTGELFF | TGTGCCAGCAGCTTAGTCGGGGTAGGGCAGAACACCGGGGAGCTGTTTTTT | . | TRBJ2-2 | medium-sized | TRBV7-3
CASSIVHREGEKLFF | TGTGCCAGTAGTATCGTCCACAGGGAAGGTGAAAAACTGTTTTTT | . | TRBJ1-4 | . | TRBV19
CASSTRLAGGADTQYF | TGTGCCAGCAGCACGCGCCTAGCGGGGGGGGCAGATACGCAGTATTTT | TRBD2 | TRBJ2-3 | . | TRBV7-2
CASSIERGGEQYF | TGTGCCAGTAGTATAGAAAGGGGAGGCGAGCAGTACTTC | . | TRBJ2-7 | . | TRBV19
CASSSGWNTEAFF | TGTGCCAGCAGCTCCGGTTGGAACACTGAAGCTTTCTTT | . | TRBJ1-1 | . | TRBV7-2
CAWIRKQAGNTIYF | TGTGCCTGGATCCGAAAGCAGGCTGGAAACACCATATATTTT | . | TRBJ1-3 | few | TRBV30
CASSLNGGAVAGRDTEAFF | TGTGCCAGCTCACTAAATGGGGGCGCTGTGGCTGGTCGGGACACTGAAGCTTTCTTT | . | TRBJ1-1 | . | TRBV18
CASRLQGSSYEQYF | TGTGCCAGCAGGTTACAGGGCAGCTCCTACGAGCAGTACTTC | . | TRBJ2-7 | . | TRBV2
CATSDRRGGRNEQFF | TGTGCCACCAGTGATAGACGGGGGGGCCGTAATGAGCAGTTCTTC | TRBD2 | TRBJ2-1 | . | TRBV24-1
CASSLISYWGGSYTGELFF | TGTGCCAGCAGCTTGATCTCGTATTGGGGCGGGAGCTACACCGGGGAGCTGTTTTTT | TRBD2 | TRBJ2-2 | . | TRBV5-6
CAISGLTGDAAGANVLTF | TGTGCCATCAGCGGGCTGACAGGGGATGCGGCTGGGGCCAACGTCCTGACTTTC | TRBD1 | TRBJ2-6 | once | TRBV10-3
CASTVRGAGGTGELFF | TGTGCCAGCACCGTCCGGGGAGCGGGGGGTACCGGGGAGCTGTTTTTT | TRBD2 | TRBJ2-2 | . | TRBV11-1
CASSRQDYGYTF | TGTGCCAGCAGCCGACAGGACTATGGCTACACCTTC | . | TRBJ1-2 | . | TRBV11-2
CASSPGTSGGSYNEQFF | TGTGCCAGCAGCCCTGGGACTAGCGGGGGGAGTTACAATGAGCAGTTCTTC | TRBD2 | TRBJ2-1 | . | TRBV13
CASSGALNTEAFF | TGCGCCAGCAGCGGAGCATTGAACACTGAAGCTTTCTTT | . | TRBJ1-1 | few | TRBV10-1
CASSEAGGGYGYTF | TGTGCCAGCAGTGAAGCGGGGGGAGGCTATGGCTACACCTTC | . | TRBJ1-2 | . | TRBV6-1
CASRSLAGGRETQYF | TGTGCCAGCAGGAGCCTAGCGGGGGGCAGGGAGACCCAGTACTTC | TRBD2 | TRBJ2-5 | . | TRBV5-4
CASSLGTSGVNEQFF | TGCGCCAGCAGCTTGGGGACTAGCGGGGTCAATGAGCAGTTCTTC | TRBD2 | TRBJ2-1 | . | TRBV5-1
CASMGGAANEKLFF | TGTGCCAGCATGGGGGGGGCAGCTAATGAAAAACTGTTTTTT | . | TRBJ1-4 | . | TRBV27
CASRERGPGELFF | TGCGCCAGCAGAGAGAGAGGTCCCGGGGAGCTGTTTTTT | . | TRBJ2-2 | . | TRBV5-1
CASSLYGTANSPLHF | TGTGCCAGCAGCTTATATGGGACAGCTAATTCACCCCTCCACTTT | TRBD1 | TRBJ1-6 | . | TRBV13
CASSYPEPAGGLQETQYF | TGTGCCAGCAGTTACCCGGAGCCAGCGGGGGGACTTCAAGAGACCCAGTACTTC | TRBD2 | TRBJ2-5 | . | TRBV6-2/TRBV6-3
CASSLNYRDTQYF | TGTGCCAGCAGCTTAAACTATCGAGATACGCAGTATTTT | . | TRBJ2-3 | . | TRBV7-3